The rows below give T cell receptor beta chains drawn from one sample of a study of T cells after yellow fever vaccination. From the 5' RACE reads, TCRdb called clonotypes with MiXCR, one entry per CDR3 protein. Counted here are hundreds of thousands of distinct CDR3 sequences, around a sixth occurring once; the ten biggest clones make up roughly 19%. The sample in question was PBMCs, obtained before the yellow fever booster vaccination. The origin of the receptors is a man in his late teens or twenties who received the YFV17D yellow fever vaccine. Each CDR3 is given with its conserved first and last residue. The order of the fields is clone size, V gene, D gene, J gene, CDR3 protein, CDR3 DNA. The D gene is left open where the match is weak. Some rows mark clone size as missing; the rest say once, few, many or name a class of expanded clone.

once	TRBV6-1	.	TRBJ1-1	CASRVRDTEAFF	TGTGCCAGCAGGGTAAGGGATACTGAAGCTTTCTTT
.	TRBV7-9	.	TRBJ2-4	CASSERWMEAKNIQYF	TGTGCCAGCAGCGAACGCTGGATGGAGGCCAAAAACATTCAGTACTTC
few	TRBV4-3	TRBD1	TRBJ1-2	CASSHPGTVNGYTF	TGCGCCAGCAGCCACCCCGGGACAGTGAACGGCTACACCTTC
few	TRBV5-1	TRBD1	TRBJ1-6	CASRQGFDSPLHF	TGCGCCAGCCGACAGGGATTTGATTCACCCCTCCACTTT
.	TRBV3-1	.	TRBJ1-6	CASSQVTRGNSPLHF	TGTGCCAGCAGCCAAGTCACGAGAGGGAATTCACCCCTCCACTTT
.	TRBV4-3	TRBD2	TRBJ2-3	CASSRRERGVGTQYF	TGCGCCAGCAGCCGTCGGGAGCGGGGGGTGGGTACGCAGTATTTT
many	TRBV7-9	.	TRBJ1-2	CASSLGTANPYGYTF	TGTGCCAGCAGCTTAGGGACAGCTAATCCCTATGGCTACACCTTC
many	TRBV7-9	TRBD2	TRBJ2-1	CASSLTSGEQFF	TGTGCCAGCAGTCTTACTAGCGGTGAGCAGTTCTTC
.	TRBV5-1	TRBD1	TRBJ1-1	CASSLTGGAVTEAFF	TGCGCCAGCAGCTTAACAGGGGGCGCGGTCACTGAAGCTTTCTTT
few	TRBV4-2	TRBD2	TRBJ2-1	CASGGLAGNYEQFF	TGTGCCAGCGGTGGACTAGCGGGGAACTATGAGCAGTTCTTC
few	TRBV7-2	.	TRBJ2-5	CASSQPGAAETQYF	TGTGCCAGCAGCCAACCGGGGGCGGCAGAGACCCAGTACTTC
.	TRBV6-2/TRBV6-3	.	TRBJ1-1	CASSRSGGHTRREAFF	TGTGCCAGCAGCCGCTCCGGGGGACATACTCGTCGGGAAGCTTTCTTT
few	TRBV4-1	.	TRBJ2-5	CASSQDSGWPQYF	TGCGCCAGCAGCCAAGATTCGGGTTGGCCCCAGTACTTC
few	TRBV4-2	.	TRBJ2-3	CASSQDSLVADTQYF	TGTGCCAGCAGCCAAGATTCCCTGGTCGCAGATACGCAGTATTTT
.	TRBV7-2	TRBD2	TRBJ2-5	CACSLSGGGETQYF	TGTGCCTGCAGCCTTAGCGGGGGGGGTGAGACCCAGTACTTC
.	TRBV7-3	TRBD1	TRBJ2-2	CASSSQGADGELFF	TGTGCCAGCAGCTCTCAGGGGGCTGACGGGGAGCTGTTTTTT
.	TRBV4-3	.	TRBJ2-7	CASSQEAGYYEQYF	TGCGCCAGCAGCCAAGAAGCAGGCTACTACGAGCAGTACTTC
many	TRBV9	TRBD2	TRBJ2-2	CASMAGGPTGELFF	TGTGCCAGTATGGCGGGGGGCCCCACCGGGGAGCTGTTTTTT
few	TRBV12-3/TRBV12-4	TRBD2	TRBJ2-1	CASSSWTSGVIITDLVYSHNEQFF	TGTGCCAGCAGTTCTTGGACTAGCGGGGTTATTATCACCGACTTGGTCTATAGTCACAATGAGCAGTTCTTC
few	TRBV6-1	.	TRBJ1-1	CASSERLFTEAFF	TGTGCCAGCAGTGAACGGCTTTTCACTGAAGCTTTCTTT
few	TRBV19	TRBD1	TRBJ1-6	CASSAGQANSPLHF	TGTGCCAGTAGTGCGGGACAGGCTAATTCACCCCTCCACTTT
.	TRBV5-6	.	TRBJ2-7	CASSSQRGSYEQYF	TGTGCCAGCAGCTCCCAAAGGGGGTCCTACGAGCAGTACTTC